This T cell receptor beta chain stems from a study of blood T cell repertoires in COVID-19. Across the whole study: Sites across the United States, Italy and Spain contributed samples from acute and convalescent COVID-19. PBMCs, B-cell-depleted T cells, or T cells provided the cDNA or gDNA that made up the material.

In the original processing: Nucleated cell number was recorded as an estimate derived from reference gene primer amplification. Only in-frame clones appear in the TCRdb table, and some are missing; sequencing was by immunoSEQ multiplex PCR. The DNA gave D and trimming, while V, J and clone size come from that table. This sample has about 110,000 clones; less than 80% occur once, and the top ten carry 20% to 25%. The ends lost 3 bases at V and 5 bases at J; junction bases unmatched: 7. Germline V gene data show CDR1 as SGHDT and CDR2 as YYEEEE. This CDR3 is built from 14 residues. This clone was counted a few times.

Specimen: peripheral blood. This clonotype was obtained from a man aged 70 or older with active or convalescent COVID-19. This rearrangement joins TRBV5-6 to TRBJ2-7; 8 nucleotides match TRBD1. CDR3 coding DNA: TGTGCCAGCAGCTGGATCAGGGGGCGTCACGAGCAGTACTTC. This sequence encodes CASSWIRGRHEQYF.